Listed here are 2 T cell receptor beta chains from one sample, sequenced in a study of monozygotic twins with inflammatory bowel disease. TCRdb re-called the 5' RACE reads; one entry per CDR3 protein, DNA not given. The sample includes some 130,000 distinct CDR3 sequences. Sample: blood. These receptors were collected from a human donor with ulcerative colitis or Crohn's disease, or a healthy co-twin of an affected twin (not recorded which).

CDR3: CASSGVAKEETQYF. This chain uses TRBV4-1 with TRBJ2-5; TCRdb gives TRBD2 as the D gene, but with no DNA this cannot be confirmed. CDR3 size: 14 residues. Germline V gene sequence: CDR1 MGHRA, CDR2 YSYEKL.

This sequence joins TRBV27 and TRBJ2-2; TCRdb's D call, TRBD2, is unchecked because there is no DNA. The CDR3 is 15 amino acids. Germline CDR1 MNHEY, CDR2 SMNVEV (reference sequence). The CDR3 sequence is CASSYVGENTGELFF.